The present T cell receptor (beta chain) was sequenced within a study of CD8+ T cells in alopecia areata. The CDR3 extends over 14 amino acids. The germline V gene encodes CDR1 SGHTA and CDR2 FQGNSA. Trimming shortened V by 3 bases and J by 5 bases, and 11 bases separated the two germline ends. This clone was observed a few times. The sequencing template was cDNA reverse transcribed from extracted RNA. Measured with immunoSEQ multiplex PCR; TCRdb has only the in-frame clones, and not every one. This table holds over 90,000 clones, roughly 50% found once. The receptor was isolated from a human donor in good health. V gene TRBV7-2 combines with J gene TRBJ2-1; unclear D gene. The specimen was CD4+ T cells sorted from blood. For the CDR3, the DNA is TGTGCCAGCAGCTTTCCCCCTGGGCACAATGAGCAGTTCTTC. Protein product: CASSFPPGHNEQFF.